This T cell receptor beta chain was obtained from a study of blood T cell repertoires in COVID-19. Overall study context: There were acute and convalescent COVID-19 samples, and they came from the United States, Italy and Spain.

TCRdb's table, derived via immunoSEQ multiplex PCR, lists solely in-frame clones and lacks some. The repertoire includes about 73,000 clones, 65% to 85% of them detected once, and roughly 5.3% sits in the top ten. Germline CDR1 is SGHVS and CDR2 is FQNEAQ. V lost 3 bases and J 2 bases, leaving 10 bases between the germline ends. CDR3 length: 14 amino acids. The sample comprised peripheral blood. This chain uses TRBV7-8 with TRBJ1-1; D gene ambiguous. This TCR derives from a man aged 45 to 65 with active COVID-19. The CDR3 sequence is CASSFTQANTEAFF. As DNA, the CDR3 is TGTGCCAGCAGCTTCACGCAGGCCAACACTGAAGCTTTCTTT.